The T cell receptor beta chain described here comes from a study of blood T cell repertoires in COVID-19. Produced via immunoSEQ multiplex PCR; TCRdb's table is partial and in-frame only. Seen here are roughly 200,000 clones, approximately 80% observed once, and the top ten hold roughly 7.6%. The germline gives CDR1 SEHNR, CDR2 FQNEAQ (reference sequence). The CDR3 loop spans 18 amino acids. J was trimmed by 5 bases and V by 0 bases; bases with no gene match: 10. V and J are TRBV7-9 and TRBJ2-3; 11 bases fit TRBD2. Material for sequencing was peripheral blood. The sequence was collected from a woman older than 75 with COVID-19, enrolled during active disease. CDR3 residues: CASSLAPGSGREGDTQYF. The DNA of the CDR3 is TGTGCCAGCAGCTTAGCGCCTGGTAGCGGGAGGGAGGGAGATACGCAGTATTTT.